In its sample, the clone carrying this TCR beta chain was seen a few times. The antigen is not known. The data stem from a study of metastatic and nonmetastatic thyroid tumors. Study context: Both malignant and benign thyroid patients supplied peripheral blood and tumor or nodule tissue samples, across which the repertoires of these patients were then compared. Study results and limitations: In blood and tumor, TCR beta diversity was reportedly significantly higher in malignant thyroid tumors than in benign nodules.

The CDR3 length is 12 residues. Per the germline V gene, CDR1 is MNHEY and CDR2 is SVGEGT. Between the trimmed V and J ends, which lost 2 bases and 3 bases, there was a span of 2 bases. The authors' processing: The study built a papillary thyroid cancer distant-metastasis classifier from CDR3 differences across clinicopathological groups. TCRdb called clones again from the PCR reads with MiXCR. TCRdb, rather than the study authors, made the V and J calls. The sample lists about 16,000 clones, roughly 13% occurring once. Until they underwent thyroid surgery, no patient had received any treatment. This chain connects TRBV6-2 or TRBV6-3 to TRBJ2-1; D is uncertain. The sequenced material came from blood. The sequence was obtained from a female donor with papillary thyroid cancer or a benign thyroid nodule (not recorded which). Some clones in this sample may be carry-over from other donors' samples. The CDR3 DNA reads TGTGCCAGCAGTTACGACTACAATGAGCAGTTCTTC. Translation gives CASSYDYNEQFF.